Below, 16 T cell receptor beta chains from the same sample are listed, as sequenced in a study of cytomegalovirus exposure and HLA in healthy donors. PCR amplification relied on 60 Vbeta primers (plus 13 Jbeta primers). The table came from immunoSEQ multiplex PCR; TCRdb's copy has only in-frame clones and leaves some out. The sample has 94,000 or so clones; approximately 70% are singletons. The sample consisted of PBMCs. Receptors originate from a man in his 60s in good health and CMV-seronegative.

The chain links TRBV5-4 to TRBJ2-7, with D unresolved. The germline V gene encodes CDR1 SGHNT and CDR2 YYREEE (reference sequence). The CDR3 loop spans 15 amino acids. V lost 4 bases to trimming and J lost 2 bases, with 16 bases between them. The CDR3 coding sequence is TGTGCCAGCAGCCCAGACGCGGCAAAGGCCTACGAGCAGTACTTC. Translation: CASSPDAAKAYEQYF.

V gene TRBV5-8 combines with J gene TRBJ2-5; 13 bases agree with TRBD2. CDR1 is SGHTS and CDR2 is YDEGEE in the germline V gene. The V gene end was trimmed by 4 bases and the J gene end by 2 bases; junction bases not matched to a gene: 2. This CDR3 has 15 amino acids. The CDR3, as DNA: TGTGCCAGCAGCCCGGGACTAGCGGGACAAGAGACCCAGTACTTC. It yields the protein CASSPGLAGQETQYF. The full variable domain, rest sourced from reference TRBV5-8 and TRBJ2-5, is EAGVTQSPTHLIKTRGQQATLRCSPISGHTSVYWYQQALGLGLQFLLWYDEGEERNRGNFPPRFSGRQFPNYSSELNVNALELEDSALYLCASSPGLAGQETQYFGPGTRLLVL.

This clone turned up a few times. The rearrangement joins TRBV10-1 to TRBJ2-3; possible D gene TRBD1, 6 bases. The length of the CDR3 is 14 residues. Germline-derived CDR1 and CDR2 are WNHNN and SYGVQD (reference sequence). With 2 bases removed from V and 4 bases from J, the gap between germline ends came to 10 bases. This CDR3 is CASSEGNRADTQYF. CDR3 coding DNA: TGCGCCAGCAGTGAGGGTAACAGGGCAGATACGCAGTATTTT.

The rearrangement links TRBV2 to TRBJ2-4, with a tentative D call TRBD2 (6 bases). Looked up from germline, CDR1 is SNHLY and CDR2 is FYNNEI. The CDR3 totals 17 residues. Trimming removed 4 bases at V and 4 bases at J, with 20 bases between. The CDR3 DNA sequence: TGTGCCAGCAGTGCTAGCGTTGTGGGAAGAGCAAAAAACATTCAGTACTTC. Encoded protein: CASSASVVGRAKNIQYF.

This chain joins TRBV15 and TRBJ2-2; TRBD1 is a possible D gene (5 bases). The CDR3 is made up of 14 amino acids. Germline V CDR1 and CDR2: LNHNV, YYDKDF (reference sequence). Between the trimmed V and J ends, which lost 1 base and 5 bases, there was a span of 8 bases. CDR3 in amino acids: CATSRGRVTGELFF. The CDR3 bases are TGTGCCACCAGCAGAGGCAGGGTTACCGGGGAGCTGTTTTTT.

The gene calls are TRBV15 and TRBJ2-7, with 10 nucleotides matching TRBD1. The V and J ends lost 8 bases and 1 base, in that order; junction bases with no gene match: 2. CDR3 length: 13 residues. From germline, CDR1 is LNHNV and CDR2 YYDKDF (reference sequence). CDR3 nucleotide sequence: TGTGCCACCGCGGACAGGGGGTCCTACGAGCAGTACTTC. It encodes CATADRGSYEQYF.

In DNA form, the CDR3 reads TGCGCCAGCAGCCAAGAACTTACAGGGGCCGTAGCCAAAAACATTCAGTACTTC. It yields the protein CASSQELTGAVAKNIQYF. The chain uses TRBV4-1 and TRBJ2-4; 7 bases line up with TRBD1. CDR3 length: 18 residues. V shed 0 bases, J shed 0 bases, and the junction held 8 bases outside the gene matches. CDR1 MGHRA and CDR2 YSYEKL come from the germline V gene.

This sequence joins TRBV5-4 and TRBJ1-2; D is unresolved. The CDR3 runs 13 residues. CDR1 and CDR2 (germline): SGHNT, YYREEE (reference sequence). The germline V and J ends were trimmed by 7 bases and 9 bases, with 19 bases remaining between them. The CDR3 spells CASVAAGVRSYTF. CDR3 sequence (DNA): TGTGCCAGCGTGGCTGCCGGTGTGAGGAGCTACACCTTC.

The V call is TRBV23-1, the J call TRBJ1-2; no definite D call. TRBV23-1 carries the ORF label, with uncertain function. V was cut by 3 bases and J by 2 bases, with 7 bases left in between. CDR3 length equals 13 residues. The CDR3 DNA follows: TGCGCCAGCAGTCACACAGTAAACTATGGCTACACCTTC. As protein: CASSHTVNYGYTF.

This clone turned up a few times. This chain joins TRBV10-3 and TRBJ1-5, with D possibly being TRBD1 (5 bases). The V gene's germline CDR1 is ENHRY and CDR2 SYGVKD. V lost 0 bases and J 3 bases, leaving 6 bases between the germline ends. The CDR3 is 14 residues long. The chain's CDR3 is CAISESGDNQPQHF. DNA of the CDR3: TGTGCCATCAGTGAGTCAGGGGACAATCAGCCCCAGCATTTT.

This chain uses TRBV13 with TRBJ2-2, with D maybe TRBD1 (6 bases). CDR3 length: 17 amino acids. The ends were cut back, 5 bases at V and 0 bases at J, with 16 bases in the middle. Germline V lookup: CDR1 PRHDT, CDR2 FYEKMQ (reference sequence). CDR3 residues: CASSRRDNPSNTGELFF. In DNA form, the CDR3 reads TGTGCCAGCAGCAGACGGGACAACCCTTCGAACACCGGGGAGCTGTTTTTT.

This chain joins TRBV25-1 and TRBJ2-2, with a weak D call TRBD2 (6 bases). Trimming shortened V by 3 bases and J by 3 bases, and 11 bases separated the two germline ends. The CDR3 is made up of 15 amino acids. Germline loops: CDR1 MGHDK, CDR2 SYGVNS. The CDR3, as DNA: TGTGCCAGCAGTGACTGGGCTAGCGACACCGGGGAGCTGTTTTTT. It encodes CASSDWASDTGELFF.

The chain is built from TRBV4-2 and TRBJ1-1, with D possibly being TRBD1 (5 bases). CDR1 and CDR2 (germline): LGHNA, YNFKEQ. V shed 0 bases and J shed 6 bases, with 14 bases lying between them. This CDR3 comprises 15 residues. CDR3 protein: CASSQEGGGTAEAFF. The CDR3 DNA reads TGTGCCAGCAGCCAAGAGGGGGGGGGAACGGCTGAAGCTTTCTTT.

In its sample, this clone was seen a few times. The gene calls are TRBV7-9 and TRBJ1-2; D gene uncertain. Germline CDR1 is SEHNR and CDR2 is FQNEAQ (reference sequence). This CDR3 has 16 amino acids. Trimming took off 3 bases at V and 7 bases at J, with 21 bases between the two ends. The DNA for the CDR3 is TGTGCCAGCAGCTTGGCGTCGGGGTACGCGGTTCTTGGCTACACCTTC. Its translation: CASSLASGYAVLGYTF.

The chain combines TRBV27 with TRBJ2-2, with D perhaps TRBD1 (5 bases). CDR3 length: 13 amino acids. Between the trimmed V and J ends, which lost 2 bases and 5 bases, there was a span of 6 bases. In germline, CDR1 is MNHEY, CDR2 SMNVEV (reference sequence). DNA of the CDR3: TGTGCCAGCAGTTTAAAGGGGACCGGGGAGCTGTTTTTT. Its translation: CASSLKGTGELFF.

This chain joins TRBV5-5 and TRBJ1-2, with D hard to call. Germline assignment: CDR1 SGHKS and CDR2 YYEKEE (reference sequence). The germline V and J ends were trimmed by 1 base and 6 bases, with 10 bases remaining between them. This CDR3 is built from 13 residues. CDR3 sequence reads: CASSLTSSDGYTF. Here the CDR3 DNA reads TGTGCCAGCAGCTTGACCTCCAGCGATGGCTACACCTTC.